The clone carrying this T cell receptor beta chain has a handful of counts. Its antigen is unidentified. This entry comes from a study of identical twins. CDR1 and CDR2 (germline): SGHVS, FNYEAQ. Trimming cost V 4 bases and J 4 bases, with 10 bases left between them. The CDR3 length is 14 residues. With template switching, a universal primer site was added, and the cDNA carried unique molecular identifiers. TCRdb recomputed calls from the 5' RACE reads with MiXCR, one row per CDR3 protein. This table has 500,000 to 700,000 distinct CDR3 sequences, about 7% appearing once. Whole-study findings and limits: In drawing conclusions, the study used cross-sectional statistical analysis and did not follow the same donors. A partial confounding effect on zero-insertion analyses could come from invariant MAIT and iNKT cells.

These data also formed part of another study, on yellow fever vaccine responses in identical twins.

The sample comprised PBMCs. This receptor was identified in a woman aged 18-29 years in good health. The chain has TRBV7-6 and TRBJ2-2; D is ambiguous. Here the CDR3 DNA reads TGTGCCAGCAGCTCGACCCCGACCACCGGGGAGCTGTTTTTT. This sequence encodes CASSSTPTTGELFF. Drawing the rest from reference TRBV7-6 and TRBJ2-2, the complete variable domain is GAGVSQSPRYKVTKRGQDVALRCDPISGHVSLYWYRQALGQGPEFLTYFNYEAQQDKSGLPNDRFSAERPEGSISTLTIQRTEQRDSAMYRCASSSTPTTGELFFGEGSRLTVL.